This entry lists 10 T cell receptor beta chains sequenced from one sample in a study of OX40 agonist ivuxolimab in advanced cancers. Clones were read by immunoSEQ multiplex PCR, and TCRdb kept only the in-frame ones, dropping some. The sample shows some 62,000 clones, more than 65% of them seen only once. The sample consisted of CD4+ or CD8+ T cells sorted from blood, taken in a trial of the OX40 agonist ivuxolimab. The receptors were gathered from an adult with an advanced solid tumor such as melanoma, head and neck, liver or kidney cancer.

This rearrangement joins TRBV19 to TRBJ2-1; 12 bases align to TRBD2. In germline, CDR1 is LNHDA, CDR2 SQIVND (reference sequence). V shed 3 bases, J shed 8 bases, and the junction held 14 bases outside the gene matches. This CDR3 is built from 18 residues. The CDR3 here is CASSIPVTLAGGPDEQFF. The CDR3 DNA is TGTGCCAGTAGTATCCCAGTCACCCTAGCGGGGGGGCCGGATGAGCAGTTCTTC.

The chain combines TRBV28 with TRBJ2-5; 9 nucleotides line up with TRBD1. V shed 5 bases and J 3 bases; nucleotides not matched to a gene: 7. CDR3 length equals 15 residues. Germline CDR1 reads MDHEN; CDR2 reads SYDVKM. Here the CDR3 reads CASSPLQGAEETQYF. Here the CDR3 DNA reads TGTGCCAGCAGTCCGCTACAGGGGGCGGAAGAGACCCAGTACTTC.

The chain joins TRBV7-2 to TRBJ1-1; 9 positions agree with TRBD1. The junction had 1 base not matched to a gene; V was cut back by 3 bases and J by 5 bases. CDR1 is SGHTA, CDR2 FQGNSA, per germline. The CDR3 is made up of 13 amino acids. This CDR3 is CASSFGQGTEAFF. The CDR3 DNA sequence: TGTGCCAGCAGCTTCGGACAGGGGACTGAAGCTTTCTTT.

The chain carries TRBV11-2 and TRBJ2-5; TRBD2 aligns across 14 bases. CDR3 length: 15 residues. The germline gives CDR1 SGHAT, CDR2 FQNNGV. J gave up 5 bases and V 3 bases, and 2 bases lay outside the gene matches. The CDR3 region is CASSLTSGRGETQYF. For the CDR3, the DNA is TGTGCCAGCAGCTTGACTAGCGGGAGGGGTGAGACCCAGTACTTC.

The chain has TRBV7-2 and TRBJ2-2; tentatively, D is TRBD1 (7 bases). Trimming shortened V by 5 bases and J by 4 bases, and 14 bases separated the two germline ends. The V gene's germline CDR1 is SGHTA and CDR2 FQGNSA. The CDR3 is 15 amino acids. The CDR3 DNA reads TGTGCCAGCAGCCCGCAGGGGGGTAGCACCGGGGAGCTGTTTTTT. Its translation is CASSPQGGSTGELFF.

The chain couples TRBV9 to TRBJ2-3, with TRBD2 matching over 13 bases. Germline V gives CDR1 SGDLS, CDR2 YYNGEE. After removal of 0 bases from V and 2 bases from J, the junction contained 12 bases not matched to a gene. The length of the CDR3 is 20 residues. The CDR3 region is CASSVATWRLAGGVTDTQYF. The CDR3 DNA reads as TGTGCCAGCAGCGTAGCTACGTGGAGACTAGCGGGAGGTGTCACAGATACGCAGTATTTT.

As regards this clone: This sample includes further DNA sequences coding for the same CDR3. This chain uses TRBV28 with TRBJ1-5; D gene ambiguous. Trimming took 1 base from V and 0 from J, leaving 4 bases between them. The length of the CDR3 is 14 residues. Germline V lookup: CDR1 MDHEN, CDR2 SYDVKM. The CDR3 region has the DNA TGTGCCAGCAGTTTATCGTATAGCAATCAGCCCCAGCATTTT. Protein sequence: CASSLSYSNQPQHF.

This rearrangement joins TRBV28 to TRBJ1-5; D perhaps matches TRBD1 (6 bases). The germline V gene has CDR1 MDHEN and CDR2 SYDVKM. Trimming removed 3 bases at V and 2 bases at J, with 20 bases between. The CDR3 runs to 18 residues. The CDR3 sequence is CASSLVGQLKRGNQPQHF. The CDR3 nucleotides read TGTGCCAGCAGTTTGGTCGGACAGTTAAAGCGTGGCAATCAGCCCCAGCATTTT.

The genes are TRBV7-3 and TRBJ2-3, with no clear D. The CDR3 is 12 amino acids. The germline V gene encodes CDR1 SGHTA and CDR2 FQGTGA. Trimming cost V 3 bases and J 6 bases, with 7 bases left between them. The CDR3 region has the DNA TGTGCCAGCAGCTTCTTGGGGGATACGCAGTATTTT. Amino acid sequence: CASSFLGDTQYF. Full variable domain (rest looked up from reference TRBV7-3 and TRBJ2-3): GAGVSQTPSNKVTEKGKYVELRCDPISGHTALYWYRQSLGQGPEFLIYFQGTGAADDSGLPNDRFFAVRPEGSVSTLKIQRTERGDSAVYLCASSFLGDTQYFGPGTRLTVL.

The V and J genes are TRBV7-9 and TRBJ1-2; no firm D call. Trimming removed 5 bases from V and 4 bases from J, with 8 bases in between. CDR3 length: 12 amino acids. The germline CDR1 and CDR2 sequences are SEHNR and FQNEAQ (reference sequence). CDR3 DNA: TGTGCCAGCAGCCCTGGCTTCTATGGCTACACCTTC. The encoded protein is CASSPGFYGYTF.